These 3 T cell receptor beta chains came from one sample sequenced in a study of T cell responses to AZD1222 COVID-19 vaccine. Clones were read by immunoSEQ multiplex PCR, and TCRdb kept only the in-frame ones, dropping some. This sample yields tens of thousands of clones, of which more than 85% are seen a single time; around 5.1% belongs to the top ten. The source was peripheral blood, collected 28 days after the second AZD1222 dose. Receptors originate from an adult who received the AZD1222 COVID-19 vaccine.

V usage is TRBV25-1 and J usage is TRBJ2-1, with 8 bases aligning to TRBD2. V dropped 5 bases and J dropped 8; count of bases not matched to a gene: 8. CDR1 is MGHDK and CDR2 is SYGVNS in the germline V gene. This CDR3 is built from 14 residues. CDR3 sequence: CASSSPKTSDEQFF. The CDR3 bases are TGTGCCAGCAGTTCCCCCAAGACTAGCGATGAGCAGTTCTTC.

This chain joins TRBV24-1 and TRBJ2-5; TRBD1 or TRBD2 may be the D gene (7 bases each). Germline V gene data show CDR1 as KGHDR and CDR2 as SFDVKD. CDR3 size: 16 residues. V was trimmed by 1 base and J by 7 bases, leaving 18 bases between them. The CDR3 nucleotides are TGTGCCACCAGTGATTTATCCCAGGGGGGGGTTCGGACCCAGTACTTC. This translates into CATSDLSQGGVRTQYF.

The CDR3 reads CASSIAHRAEKQYF. The CDR3 DNA is TGTGCCAGTAGTATTGCCCACAGGGCGGAAAAGCAGTACTTC. This chain links TRBV19 with TRBJ2-7; possibly TRBD1 for D (6 bases). The CDR3 extends over 14 amino acids. Trimming pared 3 bases from V and 8 bases from J, leaving 17 bases between. CDR1 and CDR2 from the germline V gene are LNHDA and SQIVND (reference sequence).